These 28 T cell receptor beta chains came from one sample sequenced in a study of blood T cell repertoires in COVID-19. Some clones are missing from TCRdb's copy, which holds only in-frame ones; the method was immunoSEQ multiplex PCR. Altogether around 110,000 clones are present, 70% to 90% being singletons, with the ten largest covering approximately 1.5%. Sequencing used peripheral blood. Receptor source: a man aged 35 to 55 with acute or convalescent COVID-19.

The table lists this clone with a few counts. The CDR3 spells CASSLVPSGLSYEQYF. The DNA for the CDR3 is TGTGCCAGCAGTTTAGTCCCGTCCGGACTATCCTACGAGCAGTACTTC. The chain couples TRBV28 to TRBJ2-7; D perhaps matches TRBD2 (6 bases). Looked up from germline, CDR1 is MDHEN and CDR2 is SYDVKM. Deletions cut 2 bases from V and 1 base from J, with 15 bases between. The CDR3 runs to 16 residues. The variable domain in full, completed from reference TRBV28 and TRBJ2-7, reads DVKVTQSSRYLVKRTGEKVFLECVQDMDHENMFWYRQDPGLGLRLIYFSYDVKMKEKGDIPEGYSVSREKKERFSLILESASTNQTSMYLCASSLVPSGLSYEQYFGPGTRLTVT.

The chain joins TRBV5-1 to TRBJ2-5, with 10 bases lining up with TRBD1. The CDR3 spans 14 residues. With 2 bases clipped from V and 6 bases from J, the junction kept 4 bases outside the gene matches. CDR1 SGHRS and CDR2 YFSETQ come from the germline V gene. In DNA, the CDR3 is TGCGCCAGCAGCTTTGGGACAGGGGTACAGACCCAGTACTTC. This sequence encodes CASSFGTGVQTQYF.

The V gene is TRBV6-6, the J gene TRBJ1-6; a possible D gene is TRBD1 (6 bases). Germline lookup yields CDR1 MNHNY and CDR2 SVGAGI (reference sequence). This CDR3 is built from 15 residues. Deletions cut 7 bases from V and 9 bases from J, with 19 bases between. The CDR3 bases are TGTGCCAGCACGAGAGAGGGGGGGAGGTCTTCACCCCTCCACTTT. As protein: CASTREGGRSSPLHF.

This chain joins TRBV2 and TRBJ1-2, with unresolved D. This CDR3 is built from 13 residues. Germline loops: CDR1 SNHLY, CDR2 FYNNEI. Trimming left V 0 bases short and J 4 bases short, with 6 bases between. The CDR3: CASSEAYSYGYTF. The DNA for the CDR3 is TGTGCCAGCAGTGAAGCATACAGCTATGGCTACACCTTC.

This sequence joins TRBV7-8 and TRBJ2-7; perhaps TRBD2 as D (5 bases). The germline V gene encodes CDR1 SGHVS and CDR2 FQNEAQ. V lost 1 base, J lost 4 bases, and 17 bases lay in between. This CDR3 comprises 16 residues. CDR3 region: CASSLERSSPLYEQYF. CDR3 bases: TGTGCCAGCAGCTTAGAGCGGTCCTCCCCCTTATACGAGCAGTACTTC.

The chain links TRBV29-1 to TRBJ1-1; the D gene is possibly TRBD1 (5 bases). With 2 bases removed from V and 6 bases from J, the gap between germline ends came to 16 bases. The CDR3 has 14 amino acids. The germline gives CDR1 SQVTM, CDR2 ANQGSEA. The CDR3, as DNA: TGCAGCGTTGAACAAGGACATGGGGTTGCTGAAGCTTTCTTT. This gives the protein CSVEQGHGVAEAFF. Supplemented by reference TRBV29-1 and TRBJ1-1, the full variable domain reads SAVISQKPSRDICQRGTSLTIQCQVDSQVTMMFWYRQQPGQSLTLIATANQGSEATYESGFVIDKFPISRPNLTFSTLTVSNMSPEDSSIYLCSVEQGHGVAEAFFGQGTRLTVV.

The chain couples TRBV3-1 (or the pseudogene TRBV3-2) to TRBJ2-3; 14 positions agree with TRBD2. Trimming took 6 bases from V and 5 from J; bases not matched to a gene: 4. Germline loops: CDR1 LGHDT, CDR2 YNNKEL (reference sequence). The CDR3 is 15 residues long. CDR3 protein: CASRTSGGAKDTQYF. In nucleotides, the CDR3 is TGTGCCAGCAGGACTAGCGGGGGGGCCAAAGATACGCAGTATTTT.

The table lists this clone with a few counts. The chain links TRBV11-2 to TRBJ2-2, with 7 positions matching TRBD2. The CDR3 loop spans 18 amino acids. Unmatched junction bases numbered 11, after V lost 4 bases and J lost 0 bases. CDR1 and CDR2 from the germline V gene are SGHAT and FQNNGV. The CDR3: CASSWDYIHESNTGELFF. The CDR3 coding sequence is TGTGCCAGCAGCTGGGACTACATCCACGAGTCGAACACCGGGGAGCTGTTTTTT.

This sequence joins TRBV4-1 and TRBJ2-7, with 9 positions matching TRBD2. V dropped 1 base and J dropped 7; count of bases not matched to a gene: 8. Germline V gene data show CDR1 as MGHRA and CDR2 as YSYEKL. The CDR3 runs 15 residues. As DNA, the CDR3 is TGCGCCAGCAGCCAAGGGTTAGCGGGAGTTTTAGAGCAGTACTTC. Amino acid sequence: CASSQGLAGVLEQYF.

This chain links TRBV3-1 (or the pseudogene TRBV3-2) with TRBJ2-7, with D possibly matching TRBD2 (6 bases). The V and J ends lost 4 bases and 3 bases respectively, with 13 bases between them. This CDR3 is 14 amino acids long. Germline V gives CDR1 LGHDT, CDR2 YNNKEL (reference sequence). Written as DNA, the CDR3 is TGTGCCAGCAGCCTACTGACTAGAGGCTACGAGCAGTACTTC. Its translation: CASSLLTRGYEQYF.

The CDR3 spells CASSPRETNEKLFF. DNA for the CDR3: TGTGCCAGCAGCCCCAGGGAAACCAATGAAAAACTGTTTTTT. This chain links TRBV7-9 with TRBJ1-4; a possible D gene is TRBD1 (5 bases). Germline V lookup: CDR1 SEHNR, CDR2 FQNEAQ (reference sequence). The CDR3 sequence is 14 residues long. The V gene lost 5 bases and the J gene lost 5 bases, with 12 bases spanning the gap.

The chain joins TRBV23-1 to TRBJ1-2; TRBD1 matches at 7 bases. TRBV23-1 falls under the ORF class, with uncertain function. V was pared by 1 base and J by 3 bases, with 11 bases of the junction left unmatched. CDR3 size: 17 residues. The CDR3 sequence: CASSQCLMGQTDYGYTF. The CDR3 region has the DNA TGCGCCAGCAGTCAATGCCTTATGGGACAGACGGACTATGGCTACACCTTC.

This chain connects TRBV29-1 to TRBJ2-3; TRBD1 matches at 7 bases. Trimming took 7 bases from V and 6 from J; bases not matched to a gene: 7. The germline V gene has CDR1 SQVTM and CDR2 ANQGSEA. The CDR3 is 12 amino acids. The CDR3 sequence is CSAREGADTQYF. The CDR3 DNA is TGCAGCGCCCGAGAGGGGGCGGATACGCAGTATTTT.

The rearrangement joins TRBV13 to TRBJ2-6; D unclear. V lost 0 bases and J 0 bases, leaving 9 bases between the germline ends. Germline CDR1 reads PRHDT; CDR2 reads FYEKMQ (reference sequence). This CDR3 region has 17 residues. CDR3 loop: CASSLGRYYSGANVLTF. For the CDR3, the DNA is TGTGCCAGCAGCTTAGGGCGATACTACTCTGGGGCCAACGTCCTGACTTTC.

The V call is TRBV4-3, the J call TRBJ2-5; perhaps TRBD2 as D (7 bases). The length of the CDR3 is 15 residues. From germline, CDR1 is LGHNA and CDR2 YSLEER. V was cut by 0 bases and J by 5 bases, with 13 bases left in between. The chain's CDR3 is CASSQERGGRETQYF. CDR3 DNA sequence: TGCGCCAGCAGCCAAGAAAGGGGGGGGCGCGAGACCCAGTACTTC.

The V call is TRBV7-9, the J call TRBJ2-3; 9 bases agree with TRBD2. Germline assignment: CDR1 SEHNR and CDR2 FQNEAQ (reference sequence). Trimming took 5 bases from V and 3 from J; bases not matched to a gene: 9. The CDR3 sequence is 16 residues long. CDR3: CASSPWASGVTDTQYF. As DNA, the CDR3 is TGTGCCAGCAGCCCCTGGGCTAGCGGGGTTACAGATACGCAGTATTTT.

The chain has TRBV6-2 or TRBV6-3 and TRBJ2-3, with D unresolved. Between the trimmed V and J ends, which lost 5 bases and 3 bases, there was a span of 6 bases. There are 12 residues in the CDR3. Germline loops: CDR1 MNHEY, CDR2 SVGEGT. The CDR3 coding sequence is TGTGCCAGCAGTATGAGTACAGATACGCAGTATTTT. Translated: CASSMSTDTQYF.

The CDR3 reads CASSLDTDTQYF. DNA for the CDR3: TGCGCCAGCAGTTTAGACACAGATACGCAGTATTTT. The chain uses TRBV5-1 and TRBJ2-3; unclear D gene. CDR3 length equals 12 residues. Germline CDR1 reads SGHRS; CDR2 reads YFSETQ. Deletions cut 5 bases from V and 2 bases from J, with 6 bases between. The variable domain in full, completed from reference TRBV5-1 and TRBJ2-3, reads KAGVTQTPRYLIKTRGQQVTLSCSPISGHRSVSWYQQTPGQGLQFLFEYFSETQRNKGNFPGRFSGRQFSNSRSEMNVSTLELGDSALYLCASSLDTDTQYFGPGTRLTVL.

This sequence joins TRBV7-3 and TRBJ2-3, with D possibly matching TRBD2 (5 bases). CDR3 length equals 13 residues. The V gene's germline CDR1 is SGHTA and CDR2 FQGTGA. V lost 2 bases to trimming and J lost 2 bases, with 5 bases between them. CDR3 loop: CASSLDYTDTQYF. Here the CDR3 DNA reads TGTGCCAGCAGCTTAGACTACACAGATACGCAGTATTTT.

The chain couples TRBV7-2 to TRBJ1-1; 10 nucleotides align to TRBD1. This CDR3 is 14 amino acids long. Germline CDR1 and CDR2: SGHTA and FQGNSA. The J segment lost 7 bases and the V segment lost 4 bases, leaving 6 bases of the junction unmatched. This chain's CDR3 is CASSSTGGVGEAFF. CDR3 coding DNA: TGTGCCAGCAGCTCGACAGGGGGCGTAGGTGAAGCTTTCTTT.

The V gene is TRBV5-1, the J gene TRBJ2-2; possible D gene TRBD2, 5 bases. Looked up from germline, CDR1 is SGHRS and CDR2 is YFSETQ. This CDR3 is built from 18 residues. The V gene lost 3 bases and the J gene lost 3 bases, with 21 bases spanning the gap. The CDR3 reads CASSSHTFLSGYTGELFF. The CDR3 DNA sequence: TGCGCCAGCAGCTCTCACACCTTCTTAAGCGGTTACACCGGGGAGCTGTTTTTT.

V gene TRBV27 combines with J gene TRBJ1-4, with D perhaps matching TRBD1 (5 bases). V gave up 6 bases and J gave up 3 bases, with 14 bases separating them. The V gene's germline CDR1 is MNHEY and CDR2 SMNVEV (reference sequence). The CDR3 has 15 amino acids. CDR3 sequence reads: CASRDWGRSNEKLFF. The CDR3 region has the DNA TGTGCCAGCAGGGATTGGGGGAGGTCTAATGAAAAACTGTTTTTT. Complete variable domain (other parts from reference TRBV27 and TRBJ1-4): EAQVTQNPRYLITVTGKKLTVTCSQNMNHEYMSWYRQDPGLGLRQIYYSMNVEVTDKGDVPEGYKVSRKEKRNFPLILESPSPNQTSLYFCASRDWGRSNEKLFFGSGTQLSVL.

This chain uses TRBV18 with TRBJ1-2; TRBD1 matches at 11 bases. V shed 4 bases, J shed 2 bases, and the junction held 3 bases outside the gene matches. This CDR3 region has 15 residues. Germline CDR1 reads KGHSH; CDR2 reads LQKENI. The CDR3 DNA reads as TGTGCCAGCTCACTAGGGACAGGGGGAAACTATGGCTACACCTTC. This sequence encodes CASSLGTGGNYGYTF.

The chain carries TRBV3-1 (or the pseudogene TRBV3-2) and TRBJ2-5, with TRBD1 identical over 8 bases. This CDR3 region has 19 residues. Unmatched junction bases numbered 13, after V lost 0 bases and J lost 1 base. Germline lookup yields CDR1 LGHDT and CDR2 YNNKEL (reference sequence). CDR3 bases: TGTGCCAGCAGCCAAGATTTCGTAATTGGGACAGGAGCCCAAGAGACCCAGTACTTC. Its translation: CASSQDFVIGTGAQETQYF.

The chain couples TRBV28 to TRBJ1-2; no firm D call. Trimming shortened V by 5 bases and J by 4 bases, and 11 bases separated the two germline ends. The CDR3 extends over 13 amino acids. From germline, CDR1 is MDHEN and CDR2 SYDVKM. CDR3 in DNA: TGTGCCAGCAGTCCCCCCCCTACCTATGGCTACACCTTC. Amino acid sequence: CASSPPPTYGYTF.

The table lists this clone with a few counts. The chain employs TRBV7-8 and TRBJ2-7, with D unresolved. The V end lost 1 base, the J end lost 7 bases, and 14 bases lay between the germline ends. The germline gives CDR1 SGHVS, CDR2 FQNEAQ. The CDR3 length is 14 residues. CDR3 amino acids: CASSLVDLRSEQYF. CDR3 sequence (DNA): TGTGCCAGCAGCTTAGTCGATTTGAGGTCAGAGCAGTACTTC.

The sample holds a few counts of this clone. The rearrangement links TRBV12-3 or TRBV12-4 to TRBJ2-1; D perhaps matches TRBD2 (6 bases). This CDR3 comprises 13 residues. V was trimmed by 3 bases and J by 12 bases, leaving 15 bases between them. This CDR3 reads CASSFGGLARQFF. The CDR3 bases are TGTGCCAGCAGTTTCGGCGGGCTAGCGAGGCAGTTCTTC.

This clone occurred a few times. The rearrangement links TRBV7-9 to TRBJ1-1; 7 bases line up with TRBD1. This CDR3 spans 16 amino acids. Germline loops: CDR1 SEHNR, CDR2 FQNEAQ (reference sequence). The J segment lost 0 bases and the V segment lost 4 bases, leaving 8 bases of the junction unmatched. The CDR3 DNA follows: TGTGCCAGCAGCTCCCGCCACAGGGGAATGAACACTGAAGCTTTCTTT. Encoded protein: CASSSRHRGMNTEAFF.